This TCR beta chain was captured by sequencing in a study of CDR3 diversity in severe acne (dated by TCRdb to about 2019). This clonotype was seen ten or more times. Its antigen target is currently unknown. No qualities accompany the bases; no much larger clone lies one base away. Libraries were constructed by PCR. This sample was sequenced with an Illumina HiSeq 2000. The public reads were run again by TCRdb, first through fastp at Q25 and then through MiXCR, and only productive beta chains were kept. Every CDR3 protein is listed once, alongside the most common genes and DNA of its rows. The sample profile shows under 95,000 distinct CDR3 sequences; approximately 52% of them were found once. Clones ranked in the top ten supply 10% of the sample. V sheds 0 bases and J sheds 1 base, leaving 7 bases between their ends. The CDR3 has 15 amino acids, counting the end cysteine and phenylalanine. Only the CDR3 part of the read is kept: 45 bases, read in frame from the first base. The germline V gene (reference sequence) supplies CDR1 GTSNPN and CDR2 SVGIG.

The source of this sequence is a male donor in good health, serving as a control. Recombination linked TRBV30 to TRBJ1-6; no D segment can be confidently identified. The sequencing sample was made of blood. The CDR3 region has the sequence CAWSVLVSYNSPLHF. The nucleotide sequence reads TGTGCCTGGAGTGTACTGGTGTCCTATAATTCACCCCTCCACTTT.